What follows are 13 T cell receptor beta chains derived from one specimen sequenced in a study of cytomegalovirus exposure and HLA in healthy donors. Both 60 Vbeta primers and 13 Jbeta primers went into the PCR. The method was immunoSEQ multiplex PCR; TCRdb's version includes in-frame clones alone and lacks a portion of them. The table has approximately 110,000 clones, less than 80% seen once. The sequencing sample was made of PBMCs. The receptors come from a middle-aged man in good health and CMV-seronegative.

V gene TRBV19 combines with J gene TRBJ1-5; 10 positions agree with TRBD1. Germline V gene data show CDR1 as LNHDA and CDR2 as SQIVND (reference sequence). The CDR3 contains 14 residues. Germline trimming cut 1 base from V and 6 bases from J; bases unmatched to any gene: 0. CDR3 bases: TGTGCCAGTAGTATAGGGGACAGGGGTCAGCCCCAGCATTTT. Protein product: CASSIGDRGQPQHF.

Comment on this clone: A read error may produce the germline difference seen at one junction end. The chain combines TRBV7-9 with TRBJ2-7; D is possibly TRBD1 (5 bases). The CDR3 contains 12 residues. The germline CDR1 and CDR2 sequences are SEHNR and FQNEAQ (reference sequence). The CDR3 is CASSHSGSGPLW. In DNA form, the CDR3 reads TGTGCCAGCAGCCATTCTGGGTCAGGGCCTCTGTGG.

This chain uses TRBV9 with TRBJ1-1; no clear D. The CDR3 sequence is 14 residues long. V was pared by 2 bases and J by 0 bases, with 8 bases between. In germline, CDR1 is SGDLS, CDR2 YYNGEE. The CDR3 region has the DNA TGTGCCAGCAGCGTCGGGATGCTGAACACTGAAGCTTTCTTT. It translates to CASSVGMLNTEAFF.

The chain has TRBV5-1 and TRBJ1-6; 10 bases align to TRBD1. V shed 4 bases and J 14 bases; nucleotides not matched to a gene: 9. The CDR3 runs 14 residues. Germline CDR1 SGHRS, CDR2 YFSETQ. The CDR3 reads CASSRGTGEFSLHF. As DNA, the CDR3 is TGCGCCAGCAGCCGCGGGACAGGGGAGTTTTCCCTCCACTTT. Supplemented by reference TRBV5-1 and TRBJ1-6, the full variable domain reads KAGVTQTPRYLIKTRGQQVTLSCSPISGHRSVSWYQQTPGQGLQFLFEYFSETQRNKGNFPGRFSGRQFSNSRSEMNVSTLELGDSALYLCASSRGTGEFSLHFGNGTRLTVT.

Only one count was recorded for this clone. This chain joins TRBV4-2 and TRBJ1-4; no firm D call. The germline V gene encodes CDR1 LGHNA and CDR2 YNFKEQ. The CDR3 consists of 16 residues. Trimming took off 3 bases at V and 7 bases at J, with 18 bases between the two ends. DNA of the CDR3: TGTGCCAGCAGCCAGACCGGACGGGGAGAAGTTGAAAAACTGTTTTTT. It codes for CASSQTGRGEVEKLFF.

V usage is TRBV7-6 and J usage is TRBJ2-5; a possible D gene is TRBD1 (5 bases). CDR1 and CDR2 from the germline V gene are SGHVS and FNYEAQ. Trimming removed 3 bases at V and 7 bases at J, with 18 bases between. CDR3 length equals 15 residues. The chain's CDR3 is CASSLNTGSGGTQYF. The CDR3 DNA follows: TGTGCCAGCAGCTTGAATACAGGCTCCGGCGGGACCCAGTACTTC.

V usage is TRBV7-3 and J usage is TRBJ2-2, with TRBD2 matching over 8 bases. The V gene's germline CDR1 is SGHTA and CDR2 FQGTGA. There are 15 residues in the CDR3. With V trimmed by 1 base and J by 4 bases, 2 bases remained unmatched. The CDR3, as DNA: TGTGCCAGCAGCTTAAACGGGGGGGCCACCGGGGAGCTGTTTTTT. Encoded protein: CASSLNGGATGELFF.

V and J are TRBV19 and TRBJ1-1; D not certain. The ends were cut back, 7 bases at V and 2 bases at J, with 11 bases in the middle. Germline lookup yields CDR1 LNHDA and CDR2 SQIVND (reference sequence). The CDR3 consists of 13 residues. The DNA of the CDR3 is TGTGCCAGTAACCAGGACTCTAACACTGAAGCTTTCTTT. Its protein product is CASNQDSNTEAFF.

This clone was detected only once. CDR3 coding DNA: TGCAGCGTTGAAGACCAGGGTTCGTTGAACTATGGCTACACCTTC. Translating gives CSVEDQGSLNYGYTF. The chain has TRBV29-1 and TRBJ1-2; D is possibly TRBD1 (5 bases). This CDR3 has 15 amino acids. V was cut by 0 bases and J by 2 bases, with 13 bases left in between. CDR1 is SQVTM, CDR2 ANQGSEA, per germline.

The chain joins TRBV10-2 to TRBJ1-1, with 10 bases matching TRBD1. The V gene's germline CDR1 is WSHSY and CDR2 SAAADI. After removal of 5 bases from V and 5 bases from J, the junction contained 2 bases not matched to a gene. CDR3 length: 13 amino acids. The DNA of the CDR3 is TGCGCCAGCAGTTCGGACAGGGGGACTGAAGCTTTCTTT. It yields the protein CASSSDRGTEAFF.

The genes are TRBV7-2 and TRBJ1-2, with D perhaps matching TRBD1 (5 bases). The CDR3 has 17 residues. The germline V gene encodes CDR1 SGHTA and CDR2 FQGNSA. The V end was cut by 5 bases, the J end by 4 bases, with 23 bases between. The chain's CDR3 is CASSKQEGSFPSYGYTF. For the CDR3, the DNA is TGTGCCAGCAGCAAACAGGAGGGGTCCTTTCCCTCCTATGGCTACACCTTC. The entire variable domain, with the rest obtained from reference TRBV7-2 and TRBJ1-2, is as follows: GAGVSQSPSNKVTEKGKDVELRCDPISGHTALYWYRQSLGQGLEFLIYFQGNSAPDKSGLPSDRFSAERTGGSVSTLTIQRTQQEDSAVYLCASSKQEGSFPSYGYTFGSGTRLTVV.

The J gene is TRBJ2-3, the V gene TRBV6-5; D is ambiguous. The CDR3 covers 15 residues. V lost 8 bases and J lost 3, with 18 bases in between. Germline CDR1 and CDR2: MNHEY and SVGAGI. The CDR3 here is CASGGVSLETDTQYF. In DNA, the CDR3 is TGTGCCAGCGGCGGAGTGAGTCTCGAAACAGATACGCAGTATTTT.

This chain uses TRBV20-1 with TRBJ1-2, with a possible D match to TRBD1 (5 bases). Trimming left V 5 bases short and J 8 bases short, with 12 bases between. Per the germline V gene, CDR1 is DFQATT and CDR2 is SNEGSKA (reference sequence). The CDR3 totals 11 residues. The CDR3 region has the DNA TGCAGTGCTGGCCGGGGGGAGGGCTACACCTTC. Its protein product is CSAGRGEGYTF.